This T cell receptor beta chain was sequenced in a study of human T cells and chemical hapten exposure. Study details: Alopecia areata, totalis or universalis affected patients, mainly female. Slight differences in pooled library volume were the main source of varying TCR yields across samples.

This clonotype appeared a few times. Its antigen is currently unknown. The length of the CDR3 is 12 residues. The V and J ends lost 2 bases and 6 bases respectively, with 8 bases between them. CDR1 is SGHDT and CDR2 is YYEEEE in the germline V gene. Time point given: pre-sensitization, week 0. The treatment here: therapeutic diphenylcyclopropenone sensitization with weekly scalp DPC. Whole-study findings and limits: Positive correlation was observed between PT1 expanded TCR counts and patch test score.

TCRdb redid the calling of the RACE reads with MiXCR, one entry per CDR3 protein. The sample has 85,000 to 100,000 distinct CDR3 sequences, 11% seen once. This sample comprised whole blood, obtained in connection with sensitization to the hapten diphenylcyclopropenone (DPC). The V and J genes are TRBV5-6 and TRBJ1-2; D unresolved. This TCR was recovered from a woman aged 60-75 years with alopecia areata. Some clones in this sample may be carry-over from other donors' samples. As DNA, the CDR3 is TGTGCCAGCAGCTTACAGAGAGATGGCTACACCTTC. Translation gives CASSLQRDGYTF.